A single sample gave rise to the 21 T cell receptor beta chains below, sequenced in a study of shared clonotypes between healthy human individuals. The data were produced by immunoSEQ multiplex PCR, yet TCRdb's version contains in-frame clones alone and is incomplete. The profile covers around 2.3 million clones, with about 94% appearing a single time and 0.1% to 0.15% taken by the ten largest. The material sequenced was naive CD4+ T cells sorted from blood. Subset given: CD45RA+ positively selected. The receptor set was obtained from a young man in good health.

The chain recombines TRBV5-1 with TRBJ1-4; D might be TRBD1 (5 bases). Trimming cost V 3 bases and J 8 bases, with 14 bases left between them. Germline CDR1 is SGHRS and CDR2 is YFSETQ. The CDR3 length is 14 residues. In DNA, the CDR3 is TGCGCCAGCAGCTCGGACCGGGGCGGCGAAAAACTGTTTTTT. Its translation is CASSSDRGGEKLFF.

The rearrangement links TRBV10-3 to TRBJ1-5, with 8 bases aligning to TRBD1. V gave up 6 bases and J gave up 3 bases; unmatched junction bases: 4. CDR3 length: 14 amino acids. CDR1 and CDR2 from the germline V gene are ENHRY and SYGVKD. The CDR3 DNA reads TGTGCCATCAGCACAGGGGGGAACAATCAGCCCCAGCATTTT. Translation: CAISTGGNNQPQHF.

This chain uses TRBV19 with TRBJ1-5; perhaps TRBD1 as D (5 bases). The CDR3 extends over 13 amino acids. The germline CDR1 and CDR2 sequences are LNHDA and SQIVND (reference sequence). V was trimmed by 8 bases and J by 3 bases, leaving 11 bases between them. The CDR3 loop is CASGDSPNQPQHF. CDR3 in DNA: TGTGCCAGTGGCGACAGCCCCAATCAGCCCCAGCATTTT.

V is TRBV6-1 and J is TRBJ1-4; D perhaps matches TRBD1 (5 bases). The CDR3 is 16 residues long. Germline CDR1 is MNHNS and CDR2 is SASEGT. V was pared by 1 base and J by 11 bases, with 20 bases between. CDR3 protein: CASSEVIGTGDRKLFF. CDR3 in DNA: TGTGCCAGCAGTGAAGTTATTGGGACCGGAGATCGGAAACTGTTTTTT.

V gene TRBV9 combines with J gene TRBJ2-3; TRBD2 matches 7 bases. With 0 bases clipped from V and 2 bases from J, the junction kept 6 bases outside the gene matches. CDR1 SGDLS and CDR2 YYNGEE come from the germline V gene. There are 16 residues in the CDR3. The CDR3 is CASSVGLAATTDTQYF. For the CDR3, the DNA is TGTGCCAGCAGCGTAGGCCTAGCGGCCACCACAGATACGCAGTATTTT.

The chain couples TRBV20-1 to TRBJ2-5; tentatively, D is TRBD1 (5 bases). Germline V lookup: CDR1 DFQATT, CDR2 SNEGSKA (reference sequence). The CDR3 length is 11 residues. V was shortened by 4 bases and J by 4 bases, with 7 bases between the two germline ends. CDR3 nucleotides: TGCAGTGCTAAAACAGGAGAGACCCAGTACTTC. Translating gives CSAKTGETQYF.

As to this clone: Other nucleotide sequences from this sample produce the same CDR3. The CDR3 spells CAILAANTGELFF. In DNA, the CDR3 is TGTGCCATCTTAGCCGCGAACACCGGGGAGCTGTTTTTT. The V gene is TRBV10-3, the J gene TRBJ2-2; D is ambiguous. The CDR3 covers 13 residues. Germline-derived CDR1 and CDR2 are ENHRY and SYGVKD. V was shortened by 8 bases and J by 0 bases, with 7 bases between the two germline ends.

CDR3 sequence reads: CASSLVRAGGDTQYF. The CDR3 coding sequence is TGTGCCAGCAGCTTAGTCAGGGCGGGAGGAGATACGCAGTATTTT. The chain has TRBV7-9 and TRBJ2-3; 8 bases are shared with TRBD2. Germline-derived CDR1 and CDR2 are SEHNR and FQNEAQ (reference sequence). The CDR3 loop spans 15 amino acids. The junction had 5 bases not matched to a gene; V was cut back by 1 base and J by 5 bases. Supplemented by reference TRBV7-9 and TRBJ2-3, the full variable domain reads DTGVSQNPRHKITKRGQNVTFRCDPISEHNRLYWYRQTLGQGPEFLTYFQNEAQLEKSRLLSDRFSAERPKGSFSTLEIQRTEQGDSAMYLCASSLVRAGGDTQYFGPGTRLTVL.

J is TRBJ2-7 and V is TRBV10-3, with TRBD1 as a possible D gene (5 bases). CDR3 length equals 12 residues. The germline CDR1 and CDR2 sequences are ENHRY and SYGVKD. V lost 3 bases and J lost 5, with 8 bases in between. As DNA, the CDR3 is TGTGCCATCAGTGACCGACAGAACGAGCAGTACTTC. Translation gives CAISDRQNEQYF.

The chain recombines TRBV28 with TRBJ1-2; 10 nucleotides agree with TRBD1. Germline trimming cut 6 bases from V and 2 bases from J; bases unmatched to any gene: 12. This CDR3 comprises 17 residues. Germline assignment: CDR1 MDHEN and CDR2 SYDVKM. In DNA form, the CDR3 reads TGTGCCAGCAGAGGGCCGGGACAGGGGATTACGAACTATGGCTACACCTTC. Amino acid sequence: CASRGPGQGITNYGYTF.

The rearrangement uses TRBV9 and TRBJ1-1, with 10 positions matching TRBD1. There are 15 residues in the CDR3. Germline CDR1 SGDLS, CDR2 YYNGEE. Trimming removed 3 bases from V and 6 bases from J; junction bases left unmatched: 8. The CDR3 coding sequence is TGTGCCAGCAGCGCCGAAGGACAGGGGGTGCCTGAAGCTTTCTTT. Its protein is CASSAEGQGVPEAFF. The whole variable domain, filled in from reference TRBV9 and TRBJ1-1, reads DSGVTQTPKHLITATGQRVTLRCSPRSGDLSVYWYQQSLDQGLQFLIQYYNGEERAKGNILERFSAQQFPDLHSELNLSSLELGDSALYFCASSAEGQGVPEAFFGQGTRLTVV.

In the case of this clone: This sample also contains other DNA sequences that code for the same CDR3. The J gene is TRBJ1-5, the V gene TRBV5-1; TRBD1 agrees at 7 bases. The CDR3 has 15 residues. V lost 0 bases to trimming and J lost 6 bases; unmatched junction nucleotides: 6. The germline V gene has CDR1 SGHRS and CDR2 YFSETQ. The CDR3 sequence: CASSLAGQVGQPQHF. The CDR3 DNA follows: TGCGCCAGCAGCTTGGCTGGACAGGTCGGTCAGCCCCAGCATTTT.

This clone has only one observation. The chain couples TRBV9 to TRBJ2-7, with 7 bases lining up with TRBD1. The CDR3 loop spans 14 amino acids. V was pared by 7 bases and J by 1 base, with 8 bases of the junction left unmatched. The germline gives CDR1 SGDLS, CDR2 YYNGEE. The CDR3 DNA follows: TGTGCCAGCGCCTTAACAGGGGAGTCCTACGAGCAGTACTTC. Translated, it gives CASALTGESYEQYF.

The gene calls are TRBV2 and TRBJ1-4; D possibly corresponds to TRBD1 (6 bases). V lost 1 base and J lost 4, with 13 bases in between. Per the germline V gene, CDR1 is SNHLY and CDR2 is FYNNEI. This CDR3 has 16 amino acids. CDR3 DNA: TGTGCCAGCAGTGAAGGTGGGACATTATATAATGAAAAACTGTTTTTT. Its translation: CASSEGGTLYNEKLFF.

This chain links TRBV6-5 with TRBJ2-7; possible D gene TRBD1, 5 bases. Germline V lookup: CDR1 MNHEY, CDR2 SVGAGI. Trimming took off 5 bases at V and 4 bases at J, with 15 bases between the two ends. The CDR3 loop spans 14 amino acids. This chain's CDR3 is CASSGLLDKYEQYF. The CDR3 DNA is TGTGCCAGCAGTGGCCTCCTGGACAAATACGAGCAGTACTTC.

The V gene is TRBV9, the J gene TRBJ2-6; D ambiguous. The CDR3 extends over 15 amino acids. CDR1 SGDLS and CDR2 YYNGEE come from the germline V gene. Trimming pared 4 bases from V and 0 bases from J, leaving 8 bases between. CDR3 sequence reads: CASSPLSSGANVLTF. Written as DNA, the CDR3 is TGTGCCAGCAGCCCTCTTAGCTCTGGGGCCAACGTCCTGACTTTC.

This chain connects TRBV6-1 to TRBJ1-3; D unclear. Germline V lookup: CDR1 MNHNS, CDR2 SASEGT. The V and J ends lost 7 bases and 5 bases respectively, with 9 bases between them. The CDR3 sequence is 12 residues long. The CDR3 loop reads CASTRMRNTIYF. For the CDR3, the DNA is TGTGCCAGCACCAGGATGAGAAACACCATATATTTT.

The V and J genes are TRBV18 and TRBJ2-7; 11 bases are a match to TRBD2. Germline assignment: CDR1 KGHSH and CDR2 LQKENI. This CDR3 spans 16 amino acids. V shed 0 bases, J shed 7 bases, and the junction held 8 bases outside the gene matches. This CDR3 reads CASSPPGLAARREQYF. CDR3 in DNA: TGTGCCAGCTCACCACCGGGACTAGCGGCCAGGAGGGAGCAGTACTTC.

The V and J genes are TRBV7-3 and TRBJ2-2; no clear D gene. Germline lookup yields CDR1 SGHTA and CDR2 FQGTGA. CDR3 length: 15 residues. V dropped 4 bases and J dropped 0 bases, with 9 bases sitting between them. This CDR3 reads CASSSRATNTGELFF. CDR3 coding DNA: TGTGCCAGCAGCTCACGGGCCACGAACACCGGGGAGCTGTTTTTT.

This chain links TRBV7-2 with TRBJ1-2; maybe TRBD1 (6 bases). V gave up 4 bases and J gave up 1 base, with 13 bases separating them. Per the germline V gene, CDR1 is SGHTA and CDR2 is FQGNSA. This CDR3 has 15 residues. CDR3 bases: TGTGCCAGCAGCTCCCACAGGGCCCTTAACTATGGCTACACCTTC. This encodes CASSSHRALNYGYTF. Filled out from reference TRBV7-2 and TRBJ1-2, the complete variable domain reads GAGVSQSPSNKVTEKGKDVELRCDPISGHTALYWYRQSLGQGLEFLIYFQGNSAPDKSGLPSDRFSAERTGGSVSTLTIQRTQQEDSAVYLCASSSHRALNYGYTFGSGTRLTVV.

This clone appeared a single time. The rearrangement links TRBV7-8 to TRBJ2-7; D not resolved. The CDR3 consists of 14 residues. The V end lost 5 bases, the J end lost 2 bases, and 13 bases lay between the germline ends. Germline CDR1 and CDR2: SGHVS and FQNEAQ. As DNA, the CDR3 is TGTGCCAGCAGCGTAGTCCTAAGCGCCTACGAGCAGTACTTC. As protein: CASSVVLSAYEQYF.